The clone carrying this T cell receptor (beta chain) was detected ten times or more. Its target is unknown. The sequence runs out 3 residues before the end of the CDR3; the remainder is reconstructed from the germline J gene. This record belongs to a study of T cell clonality in common variable immunodeficiency. The CDR3 is made up of 18 amino acids. Germline V gene lookup returns CDR1 MNHNS and CDR2 SASEGT. Trimming took 0 bases from V and 3 from J; bases not matched to a gene: 8. General study findings and limits: Repertoire-complication correlations in CVID were limited by patient heterogeneity.

Equal genomic DNA amounts from CVID and control samples were sequenced. The protocol was immunoSEQ multiplex PCR, while the TCRdb copy is restricted to in-frame clones and leaves out a portion. Sampling found approximately 75,000 clones, none seen once. This clonotype was sampled from a person aged 18 to 75 in good health. Sequencing was performed on peripheral blood mononuclear cells. The chain joins TRBV6-1 to TRBJ2-1; 10 bases map to TRBD2. The part of the CDR3 DNA that was read is TGTGCCAGCAGTGAAGCTACTGTGACTAGCGGGTTCTACAATGAG. Residues: CASSEATVTSGFYNE. From start to end, the CDR3 is CASSEATVTSGFYNEQFF.